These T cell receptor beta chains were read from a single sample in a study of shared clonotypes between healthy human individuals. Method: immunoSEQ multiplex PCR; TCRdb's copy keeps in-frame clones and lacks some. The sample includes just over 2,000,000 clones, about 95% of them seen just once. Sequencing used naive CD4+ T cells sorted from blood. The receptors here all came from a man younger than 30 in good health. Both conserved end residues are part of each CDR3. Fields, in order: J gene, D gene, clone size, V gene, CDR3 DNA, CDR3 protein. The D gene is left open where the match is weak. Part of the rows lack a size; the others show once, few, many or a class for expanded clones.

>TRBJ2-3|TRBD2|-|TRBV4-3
TGCGCCAGCGGGTTCTCAGCGGGAGAGGCAGATACGCAGTATTTT
CASGFSAGEADTQYF
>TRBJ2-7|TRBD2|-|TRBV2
TGTGCCAGCAGTGAAGAGGCGGGGGGGAACGAGCAGTACTTC
CASSEEAGGNEQYF
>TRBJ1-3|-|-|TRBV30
TGTGCCTGGAGTGTACGCAGGGGAGGTGGAAACACCATATATTTT
CAWSVRRGGGNTIYF
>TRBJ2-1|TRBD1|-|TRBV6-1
TGTGCCACCCTAAACCGGGACAGGGGCCGTGAGCAGTTCTTC
CATLNRDRGREQFF
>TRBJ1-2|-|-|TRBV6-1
TGTGCCAGCAGTGGAGGGGGATTTGATGGCTACACCTTC
CASSGGGFDGYTF
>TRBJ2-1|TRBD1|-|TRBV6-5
TGTGCCAGCAGTAACAGGGGGTTATCCTACAATGAGCAGTTCTTC
CASSNRGLSYNEQFF
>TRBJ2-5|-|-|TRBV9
TGTGCCAGCAGCGCGGGGAGGGGGTCGTACCAAGAGACCCAGTACTTC
CASSAGRGSYQETQYF
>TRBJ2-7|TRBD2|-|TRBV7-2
TGTGCCAGCAGCTCCTCAGGGGCTAGCGGGAGTGGAGAGCAGTACTTC
CASSSSGASGSGEQYF
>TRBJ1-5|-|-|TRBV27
TGTGCCAGCAGTCCAAGGAGGGGCGCAGATCAGCCCCAGCATTTT
CASSPRRGADQPQHF
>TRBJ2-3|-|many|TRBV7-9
TGTGCCAGCAGCCCCCCGGCTATAGATACGCAGTATTTT
CASSPPAIDTQYF
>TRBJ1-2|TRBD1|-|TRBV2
TGTGCCAGCAGGGAACAGGGGGCAACTGGCTACACCTTC
CASREQGATGYTF
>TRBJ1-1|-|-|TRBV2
TGTGCCAGCGGTATGGGCAGGGGCACTGAAGCTTTCTTT
CASGMGRGTEAFF
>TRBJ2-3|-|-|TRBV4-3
TGCGCCAGCAGCCACATAGGGCGTGATACGCAGTATTTT
CASSHIGRDTQYF
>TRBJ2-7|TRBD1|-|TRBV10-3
TGTGCCATCATACCGGGACAGGGCGCCTACGAGCAGTACTTC
CAIIPGQGAYEQYF
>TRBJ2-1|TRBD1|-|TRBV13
TGTGCCAGCAGTACAGGGGACCCCTACAATGAGCAGTTCTTC
CASSTGDPYNEQFF
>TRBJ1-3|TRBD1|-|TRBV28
TGTGCCGCCACAGGGGGCGGAAACACCATATATTTT
CAATGGGNTIYF
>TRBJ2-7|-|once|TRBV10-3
TGTGCCATCACCGGGACGGCATCCTCCTACGAGCAGTACTTC
CAITGTASSYEQYF
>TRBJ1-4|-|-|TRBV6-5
TGTGCCAGCAGTTACAGCGGGGGGCGCGCGGAAAAACTGTTTTTT
CASSYSGGRAEKLFF
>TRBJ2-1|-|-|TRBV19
TGTGCCAGTAGTTCGACTCCCTACAATGAGCAGTTCTTC
CASSSTPYNEQFF
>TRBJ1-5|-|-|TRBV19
TGTGCCAGTAGAAGACAAGATCAGCCCCAGCATTTT
CASRRQDQPQHF
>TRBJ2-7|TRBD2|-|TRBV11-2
TGTGCCAGCAGCTTAGGAGCCGCGGGGGGTCCCGTCTACGAGCAGTACTTC
CASSLGAAGGPVYEQYF
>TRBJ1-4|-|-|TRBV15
TGTGCCACCAGCACGAGAGTCAGACGTGAGGCAACTAATGAAAAACTGTTTTTT
CATSTRVRREATNEKLFF
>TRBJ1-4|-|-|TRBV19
TGTGCCAGTGGGGCCGTAAAACTGTTTTTT
CASGAVKLFF
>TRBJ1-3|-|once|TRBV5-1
TGCGCCAGCAGCTTGGCCCCGGGATTCTCTGGAAACACCATATATTTT
CASSLAPGFSGNTIYF
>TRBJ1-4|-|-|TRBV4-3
TGCGCCAGCAGCCAAGACAGGGGCGGTGAAAAACTGTTTTTT
CASSQDRGGEKLFF
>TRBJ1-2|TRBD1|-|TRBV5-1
TGCGCCAGCAGCTTGGCAGGGGGCGGTGGCTATGGCTACACCTTC
CASSLAGGGGYGYTF
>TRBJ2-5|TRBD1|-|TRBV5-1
TGCGCCAGCAGGACCTTCGGACAGGCCCAAGAGACCCAGTACTTC
CASRTFGQAQETQYF
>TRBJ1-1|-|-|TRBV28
TGTGCCAGCAGCGTTAATGGGGGCACTGAAGCTTTCTTT
CASSVNGGTEAFF
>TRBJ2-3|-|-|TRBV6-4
TGTGCCAGCAGACCCGCTGGGGGACCCACAGATACGCAGTATTTT
CASRPAGGPTDTQYF
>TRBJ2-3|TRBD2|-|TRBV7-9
TGTGCCAGCAGCTTAACGGCTAGCGGGGGGTACGATACGCAGTATTTT
CASSLTASGGYDTQYF
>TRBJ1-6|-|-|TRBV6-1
TGTGCCAGCAGTGAAGCCCTCCCCCTCCACTTT
CASSEALPLHF
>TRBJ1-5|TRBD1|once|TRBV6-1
TGTGCCAGCATGGACAGGGGATACCAGCCCCAGCATTTT
CASMDRGYQPQHF
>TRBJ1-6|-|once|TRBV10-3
TGTGCCACCCGGGTCCAGGATAATTCACCCCTCCACTTT
CATRVQDNSPLHF
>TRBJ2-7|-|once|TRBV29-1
TGCAGCGTGTCGGACCCCCGGAACTACGAGCAGTACTTC
CSVSDPRNYEQYF
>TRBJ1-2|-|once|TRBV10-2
TGCGCCAGCAGTGAAAGGATCGCGACGGGCTCTTCAGGCTACACCTTC
CASSERIATGSSGYTF
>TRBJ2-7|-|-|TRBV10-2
TGCGCCACGGCGCTGCAGGGGATCTACGAGCAGTACTTC
CATALQGIYEQYF
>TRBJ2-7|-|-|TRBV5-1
TGCGCCAGCAGCTTGGGCGACCCCAGCTCCTACGAGCAGTACTTC
CASSLGDPSSYEQYF
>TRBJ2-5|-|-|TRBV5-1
TGCGCCAGCAGCTCCAACACCGGAGAGACCCAGTACTTC
CASSSNTGETQYF
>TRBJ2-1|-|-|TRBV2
TGTGCCAGCAGTGAAAGGGTAACTCTCAGTAAAGGGCAGTTCTTC
CASSERVTLSKGQFF
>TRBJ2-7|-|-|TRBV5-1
TGCGCCAGCAGCTCACCGGACAGCTACGAGCAGTACTTC
CASSSPDSYEQYF
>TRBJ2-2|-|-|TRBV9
TGTGCCAGCAGCGTAGTACCCCTCAGAGGCGGGGAGCTGTTTTTT
CASSVVPLRGGELFF
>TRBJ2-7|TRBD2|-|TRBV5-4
TGTGCCAGCAGCTTGAACGTAGCGGGGGGGATAAACGAGCAGTACTTC
CASSLNVAGGINEQYF
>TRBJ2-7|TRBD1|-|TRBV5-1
TGCGCCAGCAGCTTGCTGACAGGGGCCTACGAGCAGTACTTC
CASSLLTGAYEQYF
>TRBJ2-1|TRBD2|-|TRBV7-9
TGTGCCAGCAGCTTAGCCTTTGGCGGGAGGGCCCTCGGGTACAATGAGCAGTTCTTC
CASSLAFGGRALGYNEQFF
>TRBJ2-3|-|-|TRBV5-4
TGTGCCAGCAGCTTTCATGGGGGGTCAGATACGCAGTATTTT
CASSFHGGSDTQYF
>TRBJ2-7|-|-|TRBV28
TGTGCCAGCAGCACCAGTCAGGAGCAGTACTTC
CASSTSQEQYF
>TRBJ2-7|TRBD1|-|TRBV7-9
TGTGCCAGCAGCCCGGGACAGAAAACCTACGAGCAGTACTTC
CASSPGQKTYEQYF
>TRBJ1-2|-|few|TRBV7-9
TGTGCCAGCAGCTTAGGGAGGGAGGGCTATGGCTACACCTTC
CASSLGREGYGYTF
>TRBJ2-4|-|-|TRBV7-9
TGTGCCAGCAGCTTCAGCACCAAAAACATTCAGTACTTC
CASSFSTKNIQYF
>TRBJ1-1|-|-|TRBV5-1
TGCGCCAGCAGCTTGGGGCCTGGAACTGAAGCTTTCTTT
CASSLGPGTEAFF
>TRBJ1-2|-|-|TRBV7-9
TGTGCCAGCAGCTTGGGGTCCCAGTACTATGGCTACACCTTC
CASSLGSQYYGYTF
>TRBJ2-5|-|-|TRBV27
TGTGCCATCTCGAAGGGGGCGGGAAGGTGGGAGACCCAGTACTTC
CAISKGAGRWETQYF
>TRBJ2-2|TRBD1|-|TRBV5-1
TGCGCCAGCAGCCAGGGACAGGTGCGGACCGGGGAGCTGTTTTTT
CASSQGQVRTGELFF